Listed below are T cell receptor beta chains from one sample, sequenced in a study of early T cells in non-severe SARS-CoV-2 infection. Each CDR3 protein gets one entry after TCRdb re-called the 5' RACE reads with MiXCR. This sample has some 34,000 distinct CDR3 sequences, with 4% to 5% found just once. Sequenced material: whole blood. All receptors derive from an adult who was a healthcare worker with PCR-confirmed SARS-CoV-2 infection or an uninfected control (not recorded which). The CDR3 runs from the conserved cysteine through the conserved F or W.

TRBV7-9	CASSLWSGEVYEQYF
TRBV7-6	CASSLETGSSQPQHF
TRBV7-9	CASSLRGDTGELFF
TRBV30	CAWNNTEAFF
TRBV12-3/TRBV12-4	CASSLFSSGELFF
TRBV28	CASSPSGQGAYNEQFF
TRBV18	CASSVDIYEQYF
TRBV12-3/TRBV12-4	CASSLETPNTGELFF
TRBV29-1	CSVTGSTEAFF
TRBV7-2	CASSRDSQETQYF
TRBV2	CASSGDGGTGELFF
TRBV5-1	CASSLDSANTQYF
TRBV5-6	CASSDSGGARNIQYF
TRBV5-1	CASSLPGGRNEQFF
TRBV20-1	CSASSGGRGTEAFF
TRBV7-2	CASSSPGLAGGTDTQYF
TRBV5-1	CASRIEGLNTEAFF
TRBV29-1	CSVEPREGTEAFF
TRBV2	CASHPGANTGELFF
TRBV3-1	CASSRGQGTYEQYF
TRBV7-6	CASSSLGGGLHSTDTQYF
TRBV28	CASSLFSGQGLNQPQHF
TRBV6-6	CASSYWTSGGEPRKETQYF
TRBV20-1	CSARSYGNQPQHF
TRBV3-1	CASSQDRFRSNTGELFF
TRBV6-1	CATHQGRWGGDTEAFF
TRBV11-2	CASSLLGDTEAFF
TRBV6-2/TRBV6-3	CASSYGDAYEQYF
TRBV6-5	CASSIGAGEQYF
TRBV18	CASSPVGDTKAGNTIYF
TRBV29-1	CSVGRPMNTEAFF
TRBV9	CASSPVPDSHSPLHF
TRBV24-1	CATSDPGQGSEAFF
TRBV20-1	CSASDPAGSTDTQYF
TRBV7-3	CASSLNGGPYSGNTIYF
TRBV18	CASSPGTDLSYEQYF
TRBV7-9	CASSSPPWLAGNEQFF
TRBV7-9	CASSRTGDYEQYF
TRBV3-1	CASSLLTGYNEQFF
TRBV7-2	CASSLDAANTEAFF
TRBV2	CASSPRTDYGYTF
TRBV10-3	CAIADEGQGTGARSIQYF
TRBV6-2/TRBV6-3	CASSYEGSAYTEAFF
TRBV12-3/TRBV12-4	CASSPLGSGRYNEQFF
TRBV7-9	CASSDTDRADYGYTF
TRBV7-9	CASNLGGGTLFF
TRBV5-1	CASSLDRGLQNTEAFF
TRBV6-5	CASRRTTGTGYNEQFF
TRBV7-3	CASSLRRVAGRDEQFF
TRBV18	CASSPDRQAQETQYF
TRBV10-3	CAISESASGYTF
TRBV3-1	CASSWGQPYEQYF